The 29 T cell receptor beta chains presented below share a single source sample, sequenced in a study of OX40 agonist ivuxolimab in advanced cancers. The method was the immunoSEQ multiplex PCR assay. TCRdb mirrors the immuneACCESS table, restricted to in-frame sequences. Some clones are absent from its copies; in checked studies, under half trace to an unresolved V gene, and the reason for the others is unknown. The table for this sample lists 60,000 to 65,000 clones; 92% of them were counted only once. Of the sample, 25% falls within the top ten clones. The sample consisted of CD4+ or CD8+ T cells sorted from blood, taken in a trial of the OX40 agonist ivuxolimab. The source of these receptors is an adult with an advanced solid tumor such as melanoma, head and neck, liver or kidney cancer.

The CDR3: CASSTGALYEQYF. As DNA, the CDR3 is TGTGCCAGTAGTACGGGGGCTCTCTACGAGCAGTACTTC. V usage is TRBV19 and J usage is TRBJ2-7; D is perhaps TRBD1 or TRBD2 (6 bases each). CDR1 LNHDA and CDR2 SQIVND come from the germline V gene (reference sequence). The CDR3 runs 13 residues. V was trimmed by 4 bases and J by 3 bases, leaving 10 bases between them.

V is TRBV27 and J is TRBJ2-1; 12 nucleotides match TRBD2. The CDR3 is made up of 16 amino acids. With V trimmed by 5 bases and J by 9 bases, 11 bases remained unmatched. Germline V gives CDR1 MNHEY, CDR2 SMNVEV (reference sequence). CDR3 DNA sequence: TGTGCCAGCAGTCCCCGGGCTAGCGGGAGGGCCCTTGAGCAGTTCTTC. It translates to CASSPRASGRALEQFF.

V and J are TRBV2 and TRBJ2-2; the D is unclear. The V end was cut by 7 bases, the J end by 4 bases, with 16 bases between. Germline assignment: CDR1 SNHLY and CDR2 FYNNEI. The CDR3 sequence is 15 residues long. DNA for the CDR3: TGTGCCAGCACCATAGGGATTTGGGGCACCGGGGAGCTGTTTTTT. Protein: CASTIGIWGTGELFF.

The rearrangement uses TRBV7-8 and TRBJ2-2; the D gene is possibly TRBD2 (6 bases). CDR1 SGHVS and CDR2 FQNEAQ come from the germline V gene. Trimming stripped 5 bases from V and 1 base from J, with 11 bases between. The CDR3 is 15 residues long. This CDR3 reads CASSARLENTGELFF. CDR3 DNA sequence: TGTGCCAGCAGCGCTCGACTAGAGAACACCGGGGAGCTGTTTTTT.

This clone showed up just a few times. This chain's CDR3 is CASQGTVYGYTF. The DNA for the CDR3 is TGTGCCAGTCAAGGGACGGTCTATGGCTACACCTTC. The chain joins TRBV19 to TRBJ1-2, with a weak D call TRBD1 (5 bases). This CDR3 comprises 12 residues. The germline gives CDR1 LNHDA, CDR2 SQIVND (reference sequence). Trimming cost V 8 bases and J 4 bases, with 11 bases left between them.

This clone qualifies as medium-sized. The chain carries TRBV28 and TRBJ2-4; D is possibly TRBD2 (6 bases). Germline loops: CDR1 MDHEN, CDR2 SYDVKM. This CDR3 spans 16 amino acids. Deletions cut 6 bases from V and 0 bases from J, with 15 bases between. This chain's CDR3 is CASSQDYLPAKNIQYF. CDR3 sequence (DNA): TGTGCCAGCAGCCAGGACTACCTACCAGCCAAAAACATTCAGTACTTC.

The gene calls are TRBV29-1 and TRBJ2-7; D gene ambiguous. This CDR3 comprises 12 residues. Germline CDR1 SQVTM, CDR2 ANQGSEA. Trimming cost V 7 bases and J 1 base, with 11 bases left between them. For the CDR3, the DNA is TGCAGCGCAGAGATAGGGTCCTACGAGCAGTACTTC. Residues: CSAEIGSYEQYF.

The chain combines TRBV7-9 with TRBJ1-1; no definite D call. CDR3 length: 14 amino acids. CDR1 and CDR2 from the germline V gene are SEHNR and FQNEAQ (reference sequence). V was clipped by 7 bases and J by 4 bases, with 16 bases between them. CDR3 protein: CASTLGGSLTEAFF. CDR3 sequence (DNA): TGTGCCAGCACCCTCGGAGGCAGCCTCACTGAAGCTTTCTTT.

The V call is TRBV19, the J call TRBJ2-1; D remains unclear. The CDR3 extends over 15 amino acids. Germline loops: CDR1 LNHDA, CDR2 SQIVND (reference sequence). V was shortened by 9 bases and J by 4 bases, with 19 bases between the two germline ends. For the CDR3, the DNA is TGTGCCAGCAGAGAACGGAGTCCACGGTACAATGAGCAGTTCTTC. This translates into CASRERSPRYNEQFF.

This clone was detected only a few times. The J gene is TRBJ1-6, the V gene TRBV28, with D tentatively TRBD1 (6 bases). This CDR3 has 15 residues. The germline gives CDR1 MDHEN, CDR2 SYDVKM. The ends were cut back, 6 bases at V and 0 bases at J, with 9 bases in the middle. CDR3 region: CASRSDSSYNSPLHF. The CDR3 nucleotides read TGTGCCAGCAGATCGGACAGCTCCTATAATTCACCCCTCCACTTT.

This chain links TRBV29-1 with TRBJ2-7, with D maybe TRBD2 (7 bases). Germline values: CDR1 SQVTM, CDR2 ANQGSEA. The CDR3 covers 11 residues. V lost 2 bases and J 7 bases, leaving 9 bases between the germline ends. CDR3 coding DNA: TGCAGCGTTGAAAAGGGGGGGGAGCAGTACTTC. Translation: CSVEKGGEQYF.

This rearrangement joins TRBV5-6 to TRBJ2-7; TRBD2 agrees at 7 bases. The ends lost 1 base at V and 1 base at J; junction bases unmatched: 2. Germline V CDR1 and CDR2: SGHDT, YYEEEE. The CDR3 contains 14 residues. The CDR3 is CASSLSGGSYEQYF. In DNA form, the CDR3 reads TGTGCCAGCAGCTTGTCGGGGGGATCCTACGAGCAGTACTTC.

The CDR3 DNA is TGTGCCACCTTACCGGGAGCTAACTACAATGAGCAGTTCTTC. It yields the protein CATLPGANYNEQFF. The J gene is TRBJ2-1, the V gene TRBV5-6, with D tentatively TRBD2 (6 bases). V shed 9 bases and J shed 3 bases, with 16 bases lying between them. This CDR3 comprises 14 residues. Germline V gives CDR1 SGHDT, CDR2 YYEEEE.

The chain employs TRBV5-6 and TRBJ1-2; D is perhaps TRBD1 (6 bases). Trimming removed 4 bases from V and 4 bases from J, with 14 bases in between. Germline CDR1 reads SGHDT; CDR2 reads YYEEEE. The CDR3 is made up of 14 amino acids. In DNA form, the CDR3 reads TGTGCCAGCAGCCCCCAACAGGGCGGCTATGGCTACACCTTC. Encoded protein: CASSPQQGGYGYTF.

This clone appeared once. The chain uses TRBV11-2 and TRBJ2-7, with 8 bases identical to TRBD2. The germline CDR1 and CDR2 sequences are SGHAT and FQNNGV. The CDR3 is 15 amino acids. Losses at the gene ends were 6 bases for V and 0 bases for J; bases not matched to a gene: 7. The DNA of the CDR3 is TGTGCCAGCAGTCCAAGCGGGGGAAGCTCCTACGAGCAGTACTTC. This codes for CASSPSGGSSYEQYF.

Only one count was recorded for this clone. The chain links TRBV9 to TRBJ2-7, with 7 nucleotides matching TRBD2. V trimming: 0 bases; J trimming: 4 bases; junction bases outside the gene matches: 10. The germline CDR1 and CDR2 sequences are SGDLS and YYNGEE. This CDR3 is 16 amino acids long. The CDR3 DNA sequence: TGTGCCAGCAGCGTAGCTTCGGCTGCGGGGGTATACGAGCAGTACTTC. Encoded protein: CASSVASAAGVYEQYF.

The table lists this clone with a count of one. The chain employs TRBV11-2 and TRBJ2-7; 12 bases are a match to TRBD1. The CDR3 contains 15 residues. Germline V lookup: CDR1 SGHAT, CDR2 FQNNGV. Losses at the gene ends were 5 bases for V and 3 bases for J; bases not matched to a gene: 5. CDR3 sequence: CASSLGTGGFYEQYF. For the CDR3, the DNA is TGTGCCAGCAGCCTGGGGACAGGGGGCTTCTACGAGCAGTACTTC.

The chain is built from TRBV14 and TRBJ1-3; TRBD1 aligns across 8 bases. Per germline, CDR1 SGHDN and CDR2 FVKESK. There are 17 residues in the CDR3. With 3 bases clipped from V and 0 bases from J, the junction kept 7 bases outside the gene matches. The CDR3: CASSQGQARFSGNTIYF. CDR3 nucleotide sequence: TGTGCCAGCAGCCAGGGACAGGCCCGTTTCTCTGGAAACACCATATATTTT.

The chain uses TRBV5-1 and TRBJ2-7; TRBD2 agrees at 12 bases. The trim removed 3 bases at V and 3 bases at J, leaving 10 bases unmatched. Germline V gene data show CDR1 as SGHRS and CDR2 as YFSETQ. This CDR3 has 17 amino acids. CDR3 sequence reads: CASSSRQTSGRFYEQYF. The CDR3 DNA sequence: TGCGCCAGCAGCTCCCGCCAAACTAGCGGGAGGTTCTACGAGCAGTACTTC.

The V call is TRBV10-1, the J call TRBJ2-4; D possibly uses TRBD1 or TRBD2 (6 bases each). This CDR3 has 17 amino acids. Germline values: CDR1 WNHNN, CDR2 SYGVQD (reference sequence). V lost 0 bases to trimming and J lost 4 bases, with 16 bases between them. CDR3 residues: CASSESTGLGGKNIQYF. CDR3 sequence (DNA): TGCGCCAGCAGTGAGTCGACAGGTCTCGGGGGTAAAAACATTCAGTACTTC.

This clone was detected only once. J is TRBJ2-5 and V is TRBV6-5, with D possibly being TRBD1 (5 bases). V shed 9 bases and J shed 4 bases, with 15 bases lying between them. The germline CDR1 and CDR2 sequences are MNHEY and SVGAGI. The CDR3 has 13 amino acids. The CDR3 nucleotides are TGTGCCAGTGATTCAGGGTCAGGAGAGACCCAGTACTTC. Translated: CASDSGSGETQYF.

This sequence joins TRBV27 and TRBJ1-4; the D is unclear. V lost 6 bases, J lost 8 bases, and 16 bases lay in between. CDR3 length: 14 residues. In germline, CDR1 is MNHEY, CDR2 SMNVEV (reference sequence). The CDR3 nucleotides are TGTGCCAGCAGCAAAGTTTCATTCGGCGAAAAACTGTTTTTT. It yields the protein CASSKVSFGEKLFF.

The V and J genes are TRBV28 and TRBJ2-1; D remains ambiguous. The CDR3 is 13 amino acids. The V gene's germline CDR1 is MDHEN and CDR2 SYDVKM. The ends were cut back, 6 bases at V and 7 bases at J, with 13 bases in the middle. CDR3 nucleotide sequence: TGTGCCAGCAGCTTGGGTCTTGGGAATGAGCAGTTCTTC. It translates to CASSLGLGNEQFF.

CDR3 in DNA: TGCAGCGTTGAGTCGACGGACGACTATGGCTACACCTTC. The encoded protein is CSVESTDDYGYTF. V gene TRBV29-1 combines with J gene TRBJ1-2; no reliable D call. The CDR3 sequence is 13 residues long. The germline gives CDR1 SQVTM, CDR2 ANQGSEA. V shed 3 bases and J shed 3 bases, with 11 bases lying between them.

The genes are TRBV9 and TRBJ2-2, with 9 positions matching TRBD1. Trimming cost V 1 base and J 4 bases; bases outside gene matches: 11. CDR1 and CDR2 from the germline V gene are SGDLS and YYNGEE. This CDR3 spans 18 amino acids. The CDR3 region has the DNA TGTGCCAGCAGCGTATCGGGACAGGGCCCCTCTGCCACCGGGGAGCTGTTTTTT. This sequence encodes CASSVSGQGPSATGELFF.

The V and J genes are TRBV28 and TRBJ2-2; either TRBD1 or TRBD2 may fit D (5 bases each). V lost 6 bases to trimming and J lost 6 bases, with 14 bases between them. The CDR3 is 14 amino acids. Germline lookup yields CDR1 MDHEN and CDR2 SYDVKM. For the CDR3, the DNA is TGTGCCAGCAGGGGGGAGAGGGCCCCCGGGGAGCTGTTTTTT. Residues: CASRGERAPGELFF.

The V gene is TRBV11-3, the J gene TRBJ2-7; 7 bases are shared with TRBD1. The CDR3 is 14 residues long. CDR1 SGHNT and CDR2 YENEEA come from the germline V gene. With 7 bases clipped from V and 4 bases from J, the junction kept 10 bases outside the gene matches. The CDR3 protein is CASTVQGLGYEQYF. CDR3 DNA sequence: TGTGCCAGCACCGTACAGGGGTTAGGGTACGAGCAGTACTTC.

This clone is deemed hyperexpanded. The chain carries TRBV23-1 and TRBJ2-5; D gene ambiguous. TRBV23-1 belongs to the ORF category, with a function that is uncertain. CDR3 length: 14 amino acids. V was clipped by 7 bases and J by 0 bases, with 12 bases between them. The DNA for the CDR3 is TGCGCCAGCACCCCGTACCGCCACCAAGAGACCCAGTACTTC. Translating it yields CASTPYRHQETQYF.

As concerns this clone: This same CDR3 is encoded by further DNA sequences in the sample. CDR3 in amino acids: CASSPTGYEQYF. In DNA form, the CDR3 reads TGTGCCAGCAGCCCTACGGGGTACGAGCAGTACTTC. The chain carries TRBV27 and TRBJ2-7; TRBD2 is a possible D gene (5 bases). CDR1 and CDR2 (germline): MNHEY, SMNVEV (reference sequence). Between the trimmed V and J ends, which lost 6 bases and 4 bases, there was a span of 10 bases. The CDR3 is 12 amino acids.